This passage covers 13 T cell receptor beta chains from one sample sequenced in a study of Graves' ophthalmopathy and Graves' hyperthyroidism. Beta-chain TCR CDR3 regions were amplified from RNA transcripts. The first-round RT-PCR employed HTBI primers together with the Qiagen OneStep RT-PCR kit. A multiplex PCR was then performed as the second round. TCRdb re-called the multiplex PCR reads with MiXCR, one entry per CDR3 protein. Altogether 560,000 or so distinct CDR3 sequences are present, approximately 35% being singletons, with the ten largest covering about 4%. Material for sequencing was peripheral blood or thyroid tissue (not recorded which). The receptors stem from an adult man with Graves' hyperthyroidism.

This clonotype was recorded at least ten times. The rearrangement uses TRBV7-2 and TRBJ1-2, with a weak D call TRBD1 (6 bases). CDR1 is SGHTA and CDR2 is FQGNSA in the germline V gene. V was clipped by 1 base and J by 1 base, with 10 bases between them. CDR3 length equals 15 residues. CDR3 in amino acids: CASSLDDRFNYGYTF. Here the CDR3 DNA reads TGTGCCAGCAGCTTAGATGACAGGTTTAACTATGGCTACACCTTC.

This clonotype was found many times. The CDR3 region has the DNA TGTGCCAGCAGCGCAGAGGGACGGAACTATGGCTACACCTTC. Its protein product is CASSAEGRNYGYTF. The rearrangement links TRBV9 to TRBJ1-2; TRBD1 is a possible D gene (5 bases). The CDR3 has 14 residues. V lost 3 bases to trimming and J lost 2 bases, with 11 bases between them. In germline, CDR1 is SGDLS, CDR2 YYNGEE.

V and J are TRBV10-2 and TRBJ2-7, with D perhaps TRBD1 (5 bases). The CDR3 has 14 residues. V shed 5 bases and J shed 0 bases, with 11 bases lying between them. Germline-derived CDR1 and CDR2 are WSHSY and SAAADI. CDR3 sequence: CASSPDTRSYEQYF. In DNA, the CDR3 is TGCGCCAGCAGTCCGGACACCCGCTCCTACGAGCAGTACTTC.

This CDR3 reads CATSDRLAGDEQYF. The CDR3 DNA reads as TGTGCCACCAGTGACCGACTAGCGGGAGACGAGCAGTACTTC. The chain employs TRBV24-1 and TRBJ2-7, with 12 bases aligning to TRBD2. Germline V gene data show CDR1 as KGHDR and CDR2 as SFDVKD. Trimming at V came to 4 bases and at J to 5 bases, leaving 2 bases not matched to a gene. This CDR3 has 14 amino acids.

This clonotype showed up many times. J is TRBJ1-1 and V is TRBV12-3 or TRBV12-4, with a weak D call TRBD1 (5 bases). The CDR3 is 14 amino acids. Deletions cut 4 bases from V and 1 base from J, with 10 bases between. In DNA form, the CDR3 reads TGTGCCAGCAGTTCGACAGTTACGAACACTGAAGCTTTCTTT. This translates into CASSSTVTNTEAFF.

This chain uses TRBV11-2 with TRBJ1-4; 7 bases are a match to TRBD1. The CDR3 runs to 14 residues. Germline values: CDR1 SGHAT, CDR2 FQNNGV. The ends lost 5 bases at V and 6 bases at J; junction bases unmatched: 6. The CDR3 sequence: CASSPGGAYEKLFF. Here the CDR3 DNA reads TGTGCCAGCAGCCCAGGGGGGGCTTATGAAAAACTGTTTTTT.

This clonotype was counted ten times or more. The V call is TRBV10-3, the J call TRBJ2-6; D is possibly TRBD1 (6 bases). Germline V gene sequence: CDR1 ENHRY, CDR2 SYGVKD. Trimming took 4 bases from V and 1 from J, leaving 14 bases between them. The CDR3 loop spans 17 amino acids. In DNA, the CDR3 is TGTGCCATCAGTGTGACAGGATTAGGGTCTGGGGCCAACGTCCTGACTTTC. Encoded protein: CAISVTGLGSGANVLTF.

About this clonotype itself: Because it lacks the conserved phenylalanine or tryptophan at the end, this CDR3 is likely a read error. The V and J genes are TRBV28 and TRBJ2-7; 7 bases map to TRBD1. The V and J ends lost 6 bases and 4 bases, in that order; junction bases with no gene match: 6. Germline V gene lookup returns CDR1 MDHEN and CDR2 SYDVKM. The CDR3 loop spans 13 amino acids. As DNA, the CDR3 is TGTGCCAGCAGCTTGGGACAGTTGTACGAGCAGTACTCC. This encodes CASSLGQLYEQYS.

This clonotype has more than one count but fewer than ten. The chain carries TRBV7-9 and TRBJ2-2, with D perhaps matching TRBD1 (5 bases). Germline V CDR1 and CDR2: SEHNR, FQNEAQ (reference sequence). CDR3 size: 16 residues. V was cut by 5 bases and J by 1 base, with 14 bases left in between. The CDR3 DNA sequence: TGTGCCAGCAGCCCCCTCGACAGCCTGAACACCGGGGAGCTGTTTTTT. Translated: CASSPLDSLNTGELFF.

This clonotype was detected many times. The genes are TRBV29-1 and TRBJ2-7; perhaps TRBD1 as D (6 bases). Germline V gene data show CDR1 as SQVTM and CDR2 as ANQGSEA. The V and J ends lost 5 bases and 7 bases respectively, with 18 bases between them. The CDR3 extends over 13 amino acids. The CDR3 sequence is CSVRRTAAREQYF. The CDR3 DNA reads as TGCAGCGTTAGAAGGACAGCGGCGAGGGAGCAGTACTTC.

This clonotype appeared many times. This chain joins TRBV7-9 and TRBJ1-1; D remains unclear. Germline values: CDR1 SEHNR, CDR2 FQNEAQ (reference sequence). This CDR3 contains 14 residues. The V gene lost 3 bases and the J gene lost 1 base, with 9 bases spanning the gap. CDR3 nucleotide sequence: TGTGCCAGCAGCTTTCCCGCAGGGAACACTGAAGCTTTCTTT. Translating gives CASSFPAGNTEAFF. The full variable domain, with the rest looked up from reference TRBV7-9 and TRBJ1-1, is DTGVSQNPRHKITKRGQNVTFRCDPISEHNRLYWYRQTLGQGPEFLTYFQNEAQLEKSRLLSDRFSAERPKGSFSTLEIQRTEQGDSAMYLCASSFPAGNTEAFFGQGTRLTVV.

The count of this clonotype is one. V and J are TRBV2 and TRBJ1-5, with 7 bases that match TRBD1. After removal of 11 bases from V and 4 bases from J, the junction contained 8 bases not matched to a gene. Germline values: CDR1 SNHLY, CDR2 FYNNEI. The CDR3 is made up of 13 amino acids. In DNA form, the CDR3 reads TGTGCCGGAGGACAGGTCAGAAATCAGCCCCAGCATTTT. This codes for CAGGQVRNQPQHF.

V is TRBV28 and J is TRBJ1-6; no definite D call. The CDR3 has 13 amino acids. CDR1 and CDR2 from the germline V gene are MDHEN and SYDVKM. V lost 4 bases and J 7 bases, leaving 8 bases between the germline ends. The CDR3, as DNA: TGTGCCAGCAGTTCGGGCCGGAATTCACCCCTCCACTTT. Protein sequence: CASSSGRNSPLHF.